This T cell receptor (beta chain) was retrieved from a study of blood T cell repertoires in COVID-19. Study overall: Samples taken during acute and convalescent COVID-19 were collected in the United States, Italy and Spain. T cells, B-cell-depleted T cells, or PBMCs supplied cDNA or gDNA.

There are 15 residues in the CDR3. The V end was cut by 6 bases, the J end by 0 bases, with 9 bases between. Germline CDR1 is MNHEY and CDR2 is SVGAGI. Assay: immunoSEQ multiplex PCR; the TCRdb copy retains only in-frame clones and omits some. Among around 320,000 clones, approximately 88% were seen once, and the ten largest hold 5.5% to 7%. This sequence joins TRBV6-5 and TRBJ1-6, with D unresolved. The origin of this receptor is a woman aged 30 to 39 who had recovered from COVID-19. The material sequenced was peripheral blood. In DNA form, the CDR3 reads TGTGCCAGCAGGAGCGGGAGCTCCTATAATTCACCCCTCCACTTT. This gives the protein CASRSGSSYNSPLHF.